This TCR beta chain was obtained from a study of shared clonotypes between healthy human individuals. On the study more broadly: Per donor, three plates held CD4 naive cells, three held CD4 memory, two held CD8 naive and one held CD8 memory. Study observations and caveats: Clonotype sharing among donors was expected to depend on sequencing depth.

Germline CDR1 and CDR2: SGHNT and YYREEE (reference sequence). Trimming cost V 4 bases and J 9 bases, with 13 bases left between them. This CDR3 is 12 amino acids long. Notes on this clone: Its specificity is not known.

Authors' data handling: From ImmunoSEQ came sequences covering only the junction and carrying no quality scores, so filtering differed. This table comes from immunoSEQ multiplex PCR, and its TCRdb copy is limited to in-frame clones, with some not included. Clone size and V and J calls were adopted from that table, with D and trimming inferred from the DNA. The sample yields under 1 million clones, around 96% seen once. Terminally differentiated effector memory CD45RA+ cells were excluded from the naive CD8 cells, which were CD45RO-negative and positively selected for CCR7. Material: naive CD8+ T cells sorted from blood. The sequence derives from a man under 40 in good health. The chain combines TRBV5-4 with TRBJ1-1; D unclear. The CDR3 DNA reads TGTGCCAGCAGCCCGCCCGGCGGTAAAGCTTTCTTT. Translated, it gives CASSPPGGKAFF.